The sequence of this T cell receptor beta chain was determined in a study of blood T cell repertoires in COVID-19. Study details: PBMCs, B-cell-depleted T cells, or T cells were the source of the cDNA or gDNA that made up the material.

Original analysis: The authors estimated nucleated cell counts from reference gene primer amplification. Clones were sequenced by immunoSEQ multiplex PCR, and TCRdb holds only the in-frame ones, with some missing. D and trimming come from the DNA, and the V and J calls and clone size come from that table. The sample comprises some 120,000 clones, 70% to 85% of which are singletons, and about 17% rests with the top ten. The germline gives CDR1 LGHDT, CDR2 YNNKEL (reference sequence). The CDR3 runs 14 residues. Trimming removed 6 bases from V and 1 base from J, with 12 bases in between. The V call is TRBV3-1 (or the pseudogene TRBV3-2), the J call TRBJ1-2, with a tentative D call TRBD1 (5 bases). The TCR originated in a woman in her forties or fifties with acute or convalescent COVID-19. Specimen: peripheral blood. As DNA, the CDR3 is TGTGCCAGCAGGGGCCGGGGGTTTAACTATGGCTACACCTTC. Translating it yields CASRGRGFNYGYTF.